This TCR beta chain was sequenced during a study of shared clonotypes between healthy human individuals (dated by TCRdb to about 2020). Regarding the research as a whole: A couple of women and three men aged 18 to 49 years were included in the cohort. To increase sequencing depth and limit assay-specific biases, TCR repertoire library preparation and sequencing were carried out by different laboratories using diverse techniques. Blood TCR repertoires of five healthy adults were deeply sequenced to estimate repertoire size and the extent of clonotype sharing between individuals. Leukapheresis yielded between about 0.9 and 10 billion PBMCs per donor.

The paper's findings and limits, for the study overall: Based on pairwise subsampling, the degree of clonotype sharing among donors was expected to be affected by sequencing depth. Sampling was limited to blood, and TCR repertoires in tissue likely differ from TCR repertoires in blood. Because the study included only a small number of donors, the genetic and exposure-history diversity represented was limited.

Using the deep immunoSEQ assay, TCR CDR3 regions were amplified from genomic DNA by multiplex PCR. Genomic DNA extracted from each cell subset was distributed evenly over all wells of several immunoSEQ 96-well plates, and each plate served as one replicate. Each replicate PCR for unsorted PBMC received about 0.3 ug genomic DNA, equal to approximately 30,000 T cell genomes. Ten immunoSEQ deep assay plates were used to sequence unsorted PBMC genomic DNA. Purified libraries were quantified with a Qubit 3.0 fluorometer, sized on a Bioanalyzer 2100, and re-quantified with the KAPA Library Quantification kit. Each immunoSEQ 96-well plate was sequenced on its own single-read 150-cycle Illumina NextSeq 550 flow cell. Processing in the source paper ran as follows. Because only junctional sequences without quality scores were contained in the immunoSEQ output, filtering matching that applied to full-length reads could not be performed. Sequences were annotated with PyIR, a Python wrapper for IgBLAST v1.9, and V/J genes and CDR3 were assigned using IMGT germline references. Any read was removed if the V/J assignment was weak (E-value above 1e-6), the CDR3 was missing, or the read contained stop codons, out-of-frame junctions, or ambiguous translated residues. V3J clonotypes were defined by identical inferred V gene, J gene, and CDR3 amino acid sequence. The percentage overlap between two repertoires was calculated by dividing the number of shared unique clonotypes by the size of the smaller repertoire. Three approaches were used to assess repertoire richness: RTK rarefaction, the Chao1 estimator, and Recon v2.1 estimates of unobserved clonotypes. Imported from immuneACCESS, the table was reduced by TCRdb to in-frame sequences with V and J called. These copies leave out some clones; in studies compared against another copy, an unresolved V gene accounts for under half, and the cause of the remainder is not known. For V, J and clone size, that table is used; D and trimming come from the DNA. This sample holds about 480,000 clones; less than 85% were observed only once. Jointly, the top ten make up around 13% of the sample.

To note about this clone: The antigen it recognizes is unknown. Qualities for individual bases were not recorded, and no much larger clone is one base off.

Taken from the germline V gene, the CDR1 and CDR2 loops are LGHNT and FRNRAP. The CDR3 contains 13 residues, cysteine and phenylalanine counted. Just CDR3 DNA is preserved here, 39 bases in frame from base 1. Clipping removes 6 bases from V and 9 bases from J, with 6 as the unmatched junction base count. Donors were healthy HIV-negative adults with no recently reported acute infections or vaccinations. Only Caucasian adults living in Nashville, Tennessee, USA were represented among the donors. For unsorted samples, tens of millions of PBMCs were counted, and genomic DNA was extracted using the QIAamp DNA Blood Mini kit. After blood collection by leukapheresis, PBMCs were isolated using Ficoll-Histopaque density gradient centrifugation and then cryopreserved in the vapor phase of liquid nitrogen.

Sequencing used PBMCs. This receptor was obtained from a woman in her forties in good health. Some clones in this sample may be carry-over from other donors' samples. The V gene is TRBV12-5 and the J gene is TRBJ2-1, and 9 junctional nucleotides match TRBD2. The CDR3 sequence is CASGPLAGSEQFF. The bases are TGTGCTAGTGGGCCTCTAGCGGGATCTGAGCAGTTCTTC. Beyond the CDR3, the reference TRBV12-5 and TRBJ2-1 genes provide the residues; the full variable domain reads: DARVTQTPRHKVTEMGQEVTMRCQPILGHNTVFWYRQTMMQGLELLAYFRNRAPLDDSGMPKDRFSAEMPDATLATLKIQPSEPRDSAVYFCASGPLAGSEQFFGPGTRLTVL.